The entry below gives a single T cell receptor (beta chain) sequence along with its context. As yet, its antigen is unknown. Clones were read by immunoSEQ multiplex PCR, and TCRdb kept only the in-frame ones, dropping some. This sample has some 60,000 clones; 94% occur once, and the top ten carry nearly 4.5%. These data belong to a study of cytomegalovirus exposure and HLA in healthy donors. Study observations and caveats: In vitro experiments confirmed that three CMV-associated chains were specific for CMV antigens.

This CDR3 has 13 residues. Per the germline V gene, CDR1 is LNHDA and CDR2 is SQIVND (reference sequence). Trimming took off 5 bases at V and 3 bases at J, with 11 bases between the two ends. Separate from the roughly 700-subject first cohort was the approximately 130-subject validation cohort, to which the donors belonged. The sequence was obtained from a man between 18 and 35 years old in good health and CMV-seropositive. This chain connects TRBV19 to TRBJ2-7; D possibly corresponds to TRBD1 (6 bases). The specimen was PBMCs. As DNA, the CDR3 is TGTGCCAGTAGTGTTGGGGGCGGCTACGAGCAGTACTTC. Its protein is CASSVGGGYEQYF.